These 27 T cell receptor beta chains share one sample of origin, sequenced in a study of CD8 T cells in Susac syndrome (dated by TCRdb to between 2019 and 2020). Preparation of the library involved the immunoSEQ multiplex PCR assay. RNA was extracted with the RNeasy kit and roughly 0.45 to 1 ug was reverse transcribed using random hexamers. TCRdb reanalyzed the raw reads on its own, using fastp at Q25 for trimming and MiXCR for clone calling, and kept in-frame beta chains. Records with the same CDR3 protein are collapsed into one entry carrying the most frequent genes and DNA. In this sample the table shows some 300,000 distinct CDR3 sequences, roughly 90% of which occur a single time. The ten top clones hold approximately 0.18% of the sample. The sequencing sample was made of CD8+ T cells from PBMCs. All receptors come from a human donor with multiple sclerosis.

The J gene is TRBJ2-7, the V gene TRBV9, with D possibly called TRBD1 or TRBD2 (5 bases each). The CDR3 is made up of 15 amino acids. Trimming took off 5 bases at V and 2 bases at J, with 17 bases between the two ends. The germline gives CDR1 SGDLS, CDR2 YYNGEE. The CDR3 here is CASSLGERGAYEQYF. Written as DNA, the CDR3 is TGTGCCAGCAGTCTAGGGGAGAGGGGTGCCTACGAGCAGTACTTC.

The rearrangement joins TRBV7-9 to TRBJ2-3, with unresolved D. The V end was cut by 5 bases, the J end by 2 bases, with 8 bases between. This CDR3 comprises 13 residues. Germline assignment: CDR1 SEHNR and CDR2 FQNEAQ (reference sequence). The chain's CDR3 is CASSHPTTDTQYF. The DNA for the CDR3 is TGTGCCAGCAGCCACCCGACCACAGATACGCAGTATTTT.

The chain recombines TRBV30 with TRBJ1-5; no clear D. From germline, CDR1 is GTSNPN and CDR2 SVGIG (reference sequence). The CDR3 runs to 14 residues. V lost 4 bases and J lost 5, with 15 bases in between. CDR3 protein: CAWTWAIRHQPQHF. In nucleotides, the CDR3 is TGTGCCTGGACGTGGGCCATTAGGCATCAGCCCCAGCATTTT.

This sequence joins TRBV20-1 and TRBJ2-5; unclear D gene. The germline V and J ends were trimmed by 6 bases and 0 bases, with 11 bases remaining between them. The CDR3 has 13 amino acids. Germline loops: CDR1 DFQATT, CDR2 SNEGSKA (reference sequence). CDR3 sequence (DNA): TGCAGTGCCGAGAAAGAGTACCAAGAGACCCAGTACTTC. Translating gives CSAEKEYQETQYF.

This chain links TRBV27 with TRBJ2-7; D remains ambiguous. The CDR3 length is 15 residues. The V and J ends lost 6 bases and 0 bases respectively, with 15 bases between them. Germline V gives CDR1 MNHEY, CDR2 SMNVEV (reference sequence). The CDR3 reads CASSLRGTSSYEQYF. The CDR3 DNA reads as TGTGCCAGCAGCCTACGAGGCACGAGCTCCTACGAGCAGTACTTC.

This clonotype appeared a single time. The V and J genes are TRBV4-3 and TRBJ2-7; unclear D gene. The V end was cut by 0 bases, the J end by 2 bases, with 8 bases between. The germline gives CDR1 LGHNA, CDR2 YSLEER. The CDR3 is 14 amino acids. The CDR3 sequence: CASSQETATYEQYF. In DNA, the CDR3 is TGCGCCAGCAGCCAAGAGACTGCGACCTACGAGCAGTACTTC.

The chain recombines TRBV7-8 with TRBJ2-1, with 11 bases aligning to TRBD2. The CDR3 loop spans 16 amino acids. V gave up 5 bases and J gave up 2 bases; unmatched junction bases: 5. Germline lookup yields CDR1 SGHVS and CDR2 FQNEAQ. CDR3 in amino acids: CASSIRTSGPYNEQFF. CDR3 sequence (DNA): TGTGCCAGCAGCATCCGGACTAGCGGGCCCTACAATGAGCAGTTCTTC.

The rearrangement links TRBV7-8 to TRBJ2-1; D perhaps matches TRBD2 (7 bases). The CDR3 loop spans 16 amino acids. In germline, CDR1 is SGHVS, CDR2 FQNEAQ. V gave up 0 bases and J gave up 4 bases, with 13 bases separating them. The CDR3 coding sequence is TGTGCCAGCAGCTTAGCTGGGGGGGGCCTTTACAATGAGCAGTTCTTC. It is translated as CASSLAGGGLYNEQFF.

The V call is TRBV28, the J call TRBJ2-5; D may match TRBD1 or TRBD2 (5 bases each). The germline V and J ends were trimmed by 6 bases and 3 bases, with 14 bases remaining between them. CDR1 is MDHEN, CDR2 SYDVKM, per germline. The CDR3 contains 14 residues. This chain's CDR3 is CASSPPGREETQYF. The CDR3 DNA follows: TGTGCCAGCAGCCCCCCGGGACGGGAAGAGACCCAGTACTTC.

The V call is TRBV4-1, the J call TRBJ1-5, with TRBD1 matching 7 bases. Unmatched junction bases numbered 4, after V lost 4 bases and J lost 4 bases. The CDR3 extends over 14 amino acids. The germline CDR1 and CDR2 sequences are MGHRA and YSYEKL. CDR3 sequence (DNA): TGCGCCAGCAGCCTACAACAGGGGAATCAGCCCCAGCATTTT. Amino acid sequence: CASSLQQGNQPQHF.

The count of this clonotype is one. V gene TRBV2 combines with J gene TRBJ1-4, with 10 bases matching TRBD1. Trimming took 6 bases from V and 5 from J; bases not matched to a gene: 6. This CDR3 is 15 amino acids long. Germline V gives CDR1 SNHLY, CDR2 FYNNEI. The CDR3 DNA is TGTGCCAGCAGCACGACAGGGGGCGGGAATGAAAAACTGTTTTTT. This codes for CASSTTGGGNEKLFF.

The table lists this clonotype with a count of one. CDR3 sequence: CASSTRDIPDNEQFF. CDR3 DNA sequence: TGTGCCAGCAGTACCCGGGACATTCCAGACAATGAGCAGTTCTTC. The chain carries TRBV27 and TRBJ2-1; TRBD1 is a possible D gene (6 bases). This CDR3 is 15 amino acids long. The V gene's germline CDR1 is MNHEY and CDR2 SMNVEV (reference sequence). The germline V and J ends were trimmed by 5 bases and 5 bases, with 16 bases remaining between them.

This clonotype has only one observation. J is TRBJ2-7 and V is TRBV11-1, with TRBD1 matching 7 bases. The CDR3 is 14 residues long. The V and J ends lost 5 bases and 2 bases, in that order; junction bases with no gene match: 6. CDR1 SGHAT and CDR2 FQDESV come from the germline V gene (reference sequence). CDR3 in DNA: TGTGCCAGCAGCCCACAGGGGCCTCCCTACGAGCAGTACTTC. It specifies CASSPQGPPYEQYF.

The V and J genes are TRBV20-1 and TRBJ1-1, with D possibly being TRBD1 (5 bases). Trimming cost V 5 bases and J 0 bases, with 10 bases left between them. The CDR3 loop spans 13 amino acids. Germline CDR1 is DFQATT and CDR2 is SNEGSKA (reference sequence). This CDR3 reads CSAPDRLNTEAFF. DNA for the CDR3: TGCAGTGCTCCCGACAGACTGAACACTGAAGCTTTCTTT.

V gene TRBV12-2 combines with J gene TRBJ1-4; the DNA was not compared with TRBD1, the D call given in the table. TRBV12-2 is an annotated pseudogene. The CDR3 covers 14 residues. DNA for the CDR3: TGTGCAAGTCGCAACGGGACAGAGAATGAAAAACTGTTTTTT. Translating it yields CASRNGTENEKLFF.

The J gene is TRBJ1-2, the V gene TRBV5-1, with no clear D. CDR1 is SGHRS and CDR2 is YFSETQ in the germline V gene. The CDR3 has 16 residues. V was cut by 0 bases and J by 4 bases, with 16 bases left in between. CDR3: CASSLGDLGRIYGYTF. In DNA, the CDR3 is TGCGCCAGCAGCTTGGGTGACCTTGGGCGGATCTATGGCTACACCTTC.

The chain combines TRBV2 with TRBJ1-5, with D tentatively TRBD1 (5 bases). CDR1 and CDR2 from the germline V gene are SNHLY and FYNNEI. The CDR3 covers 14 residues. V was shortened by 6 bases and J by 2 bases, with 11 bases between the two germline ends. The CDR3 nucleotides read TGTGCCAGCAGCACGGGGGAAGGCAATCAGCCCCAGCATTTT. This encodes CASSTGEGNQPQHF.

The gene calls are TRBV7-9 and TRBJ2-3, with TRBD2 identical over 12 bases. V gave up 4 bases and J gave up 4 bases; unmatched junction bases: 15. This CDR3 contains 19 residues. The germline gives CDR1 SEHNR, CDR2 FQNEAQ (reference sequence). CDR3 sequence: CASSSQFRLAGERADTQYF. CDR3 nucleotide sequence: TGTGCCAGCAGCTCCCAATTTCGACTAGCGGGAGAGAGGGCAGATACGCAGTATTTT.

This clonotype came up once. This chain joins TRBV7-9 and TRBJ1-6; D perhaps matches TRBD1 (5 bases). V shed 5 bases and J shed 10 bases, with 18 bases lying between them. Germline V gene data show CDR1 as SEHNR and CDR2 as FQNEAQ (reference sequence). The CDR3 is made up of 15 amino acids. The CDR3 reads CASSPSGGSRSPLHF. In DNA, the CDR3 is TGTGCCAGCAGCCCCTCGGGGGGTTCTCGATCACCCCTCCACTTT.

The chain carries TRBV7-8 and TRBJ2-2; D is uncertain. Germline loops: CDR1 SGHVS, CDR2 FQNEAQ. Between the trimmed V and J ends, which lost 2 bases and 1 base, there was a span of 14 bases. CDR3 length equals 17 residues. The CDR3 nucleotides read TGTGCCAGCAGCTTAACCAGGATACCAATGAACACCGGGGAGCTGTTTTTT. It yields the protein CASSLTRIPMNTGELFF.

The CDR3 DNA reads as TGTGCCAGCAGACCCGACGGGATGGATAATTCACCCCTCCACTTT. Translated: CASRPDGMDNSPLHF. The V and J genes are TRBV13 and TRBJ1-6; D ambiguous. V gave up 6 bases and J gave up 5 bases, with 14 bases separating them. CDR1 and CDR2 from the germline V gene are PRHDT and FYEKMQ (reference sequence). This CDR3 has 15 residues.

The count of this clonotype is one. The V call is TRBV20-1, the J call TRBJ2-7; TRBD1 matches 10 bases. V was clipped by 6 bases and J by 3 bases; unmatched bases: 11. The CDR3 length is 15 residues. CDR1 DFQATT and CDR2 SNEGSKA come from the germline V gene (reference sequence). CDR3 in amino acids: CSAWSPDRGNYEQYF. The CDR3 bases are TGCAGTGCCTGGAGTCCGGACAGGGGGAACTACGAGCAGTACTTC.

The chain joins TRBV29-1 to TRBJ2-2; D assignment may be TRBD1 or TRBD2 (6 bases each). V lost 2 bases and J 1 base, leaving 20 bases between the germline ends. Per the germline V gene, CDR1 is SQVTM and CDR2 is ANQGSEA. This CDR3 is 18 amino acids long. The CDR3, as DNA: TGCAGCGTTGAATCAAAGGAGGGGGACGGATGGAACACCGGGGAGCTGTTTTTT. Its protein is CSVESKEGDGWNTGELFF.

The chain uses TRBV7-9 and TRBJ2-7, with 8 positions matching TRBD2. Per germline, CDR1 SEHNR and CDR2 FQNEAQ (reference sequence). The V segment lost 5 bases and the J segment 0 bases; nucleotides outside the gene matches: 12. The CDR3 consists of 17 residues. The CDR3 sequence: CASSPPVGGGRSYEQYF. In DNA, the CDR3 is TGTGCCAGCAGCCCGCCGGTCGGGGGGGGGCGCTCCTACGAGCAGTACTTC.

This clonotype was seen a single time. CDR3 protein: CSVDGTSGTRSYNEQFF. CDR3 DNA: TGCAGCGTTGACGGGACTAGCGGGACTCGCTCCTACAATGAGCAGTTCTTC. The chain links TRBV29-1 to TRBJ2-1; TRBD2 agrees at 13 bases. V lost 3 bases and J lost 0; bases outside the gene matches: 5. This CDR3 spans 17 amino acids. Germline CDR1 is SQVTM and CDR2 is ANQGSEA.

This clonotype was detected a few times. The V call is TRBV7-7, the J call TRBJ2-6; D call uncertain. Germline values: CDR1 SSHAT, CDR2 FNYEAQ (reference sequence). The CDR3 is made up of 13 amino acids. CDR3 residues: CASSGSGANVLTF. In DNA form, the CDR3 reads TGTGCTTCCTCTGGCTCTGGGGCCAACGTCCTGACTTTC.

This chain connects TRBV4-3 to TRBJ1-6; possibly TRBD1 for D (6 bases). V lost 0 bases and J 7 bases, leaving 7 bases between the germline ends. This CDR3 spans 14 amino acids. Germline assignment: CDR1 LGHNA and CDR2 YSLEER. CDR3 protein: CASSQDRGNSPLHF. The CDR3 DNA is TGCGCCAGCAGCCAAGATAGGGGGAATTCACCCCTCCACTTT.